This paragraph reports one TCR beta chain. This entry comes from a study of cytomegalovirus exposure and HLA in healthy donors. The PCR employed 60 Vbeta primers together with 13 Jbeta primers. Sequenced by immunoSEQ multiplex PCR; TCRdb stores in-frame clones only, minus some. The sample lists roughly 150,000 clones, approximately 84% seen once, with just over 2.5% in the top ten. CDR1 SGHRS and CDR2 YFSETQ come from the germline V gene. Trimming took 4 bases from V and 4 from J; bases not matched to a gene: 7. The CDR3 has 14 amino acids. The clonotype was recovered from a young man in good health and CMV-seropositive. Sequencing was carried out using PBMCs. This sequence joins TRBV5-1 and TRBJ2-7, with 8 nucleotides matching TRBD1. The CDR3 DNA is TGCGCCAGCAGCCCGGGACAGGTGGTATACGAGCAGTACTTC. It yields the protein CASSPGQVVYEQYF.